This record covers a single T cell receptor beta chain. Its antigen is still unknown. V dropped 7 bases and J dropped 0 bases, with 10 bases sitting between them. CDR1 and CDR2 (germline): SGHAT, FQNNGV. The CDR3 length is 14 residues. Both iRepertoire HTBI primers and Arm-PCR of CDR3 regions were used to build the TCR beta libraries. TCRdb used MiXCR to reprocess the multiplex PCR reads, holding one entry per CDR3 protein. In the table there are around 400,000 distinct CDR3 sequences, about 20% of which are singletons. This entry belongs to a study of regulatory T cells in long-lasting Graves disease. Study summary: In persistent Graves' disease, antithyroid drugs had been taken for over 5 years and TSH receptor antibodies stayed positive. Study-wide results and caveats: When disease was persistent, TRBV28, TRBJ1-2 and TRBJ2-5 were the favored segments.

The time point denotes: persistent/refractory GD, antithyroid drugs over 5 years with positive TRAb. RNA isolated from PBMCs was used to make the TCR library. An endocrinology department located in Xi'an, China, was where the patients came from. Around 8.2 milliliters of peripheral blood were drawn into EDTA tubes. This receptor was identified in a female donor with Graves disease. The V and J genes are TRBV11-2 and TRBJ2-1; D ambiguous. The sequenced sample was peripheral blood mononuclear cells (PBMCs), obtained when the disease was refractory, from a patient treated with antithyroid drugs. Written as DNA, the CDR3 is TGTGCCAGCATAAGGGAAAACTCCTACAATGAGCAGTTCTTC. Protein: CASIRENSYNEQFF.